This T cell receptor (beta chain) was captured in a study of regulatory T cells in long-lasting Graves disease. Across the whole study: For under 3 months, newly diagnosed Graves' patients had been taking antithyroid drugs.

The sample's time point: newly diagnosed GD, antithyroid drugs for less than 3 months. PBMCs were the source of the RNA used for TCR sequencing. The EDTA tubes were filled with about 10 milliliters of drawn peripheral blood. Researchers made TCR beta libraries by using iRepertoire HTBI primers and running Arm-PCR on CDR3 regions. One entry per CDR3 protein results from TCRdb running MiXCR on the multiplex PCR reads. The profile shows hundreds of thousands of distinct CDR3 sequences, roughly 15% of them singletons. The CDR3 totals 16 residues. Trimming at V came to 5 bases and at J to 4 bases, leaving 7 bases not matched to a gene. Looked up from germline, CDR1 is SGHVS and CDR2 is FQNEAQ. This clonotype was seen repeatedly, ten times or more. In addition, the sample was reused for a study of T cells in Graves' hyperthyroidism and ophthalmopathy.

This TCR was recovered from a woman aged 40 to 50 with Graves disease. This chain uses TRBV7-8 with TRBJ2-3; TRBD2 aligns across 12 bases. This specimen was peripheral blood mononuclear cells (PBMCs), taken at new diagnosis, from a patient treated with antithyroid drugs. The CDR3 sequence: CASSPRTSGNSDTQYF. As DNA, the CDR3 is TGTGCCAGCAGCCCGCGGACTAGCGGGAATTCAGATACGCAGTATTTT.